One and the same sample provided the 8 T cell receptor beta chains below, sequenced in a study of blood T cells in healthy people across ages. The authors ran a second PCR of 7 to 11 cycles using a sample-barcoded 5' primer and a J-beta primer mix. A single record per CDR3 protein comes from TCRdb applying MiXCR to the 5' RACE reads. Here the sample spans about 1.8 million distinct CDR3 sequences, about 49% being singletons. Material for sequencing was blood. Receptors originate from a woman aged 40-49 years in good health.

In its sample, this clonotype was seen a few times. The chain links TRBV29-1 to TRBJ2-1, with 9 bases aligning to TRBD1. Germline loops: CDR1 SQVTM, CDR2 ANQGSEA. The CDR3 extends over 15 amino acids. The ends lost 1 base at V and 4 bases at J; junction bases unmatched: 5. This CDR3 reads CSVEVGQGPYNEQFF. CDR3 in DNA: TGCAGCGTTGAAGTGGGACAGGGACCGTACAATGAGCAGTTCTTC.

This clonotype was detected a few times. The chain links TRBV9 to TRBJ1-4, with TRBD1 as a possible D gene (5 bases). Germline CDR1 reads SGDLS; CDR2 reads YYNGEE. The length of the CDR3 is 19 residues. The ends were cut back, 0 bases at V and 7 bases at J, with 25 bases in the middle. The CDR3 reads CASSVDPLNRINRGEKLFF. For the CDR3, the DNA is TGTGCCAGCAGCGTAGATCCCCTTAACAGGATCAACCGAGGTGAAAAACTGTTTTTT.

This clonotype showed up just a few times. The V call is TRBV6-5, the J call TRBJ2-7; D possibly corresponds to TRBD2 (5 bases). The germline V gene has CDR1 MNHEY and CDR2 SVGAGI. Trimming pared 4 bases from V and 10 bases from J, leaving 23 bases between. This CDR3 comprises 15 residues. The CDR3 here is CASSSRTDYWSTQYF. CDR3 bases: TGTGCCAGCAGTTCCCGGACTGACTATTGGAGCACCCAGTACTTC.

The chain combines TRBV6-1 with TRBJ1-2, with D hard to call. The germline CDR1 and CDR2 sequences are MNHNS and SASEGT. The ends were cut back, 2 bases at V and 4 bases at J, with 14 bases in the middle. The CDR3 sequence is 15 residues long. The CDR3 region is CASSETLDRSYGYTF. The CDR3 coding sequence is TGTGCCAGCAGTGAAACTCTGGACCGCTCCTATGGCTACACCTTC.

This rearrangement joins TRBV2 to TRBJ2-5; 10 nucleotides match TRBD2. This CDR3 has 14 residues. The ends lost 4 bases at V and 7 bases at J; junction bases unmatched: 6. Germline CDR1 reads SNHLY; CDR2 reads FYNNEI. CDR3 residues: CASSVLAGRGTQYF. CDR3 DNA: TGTGCCAGCAGTGTACTAGCGGGGCGCGGGACCCAGTACTTC.

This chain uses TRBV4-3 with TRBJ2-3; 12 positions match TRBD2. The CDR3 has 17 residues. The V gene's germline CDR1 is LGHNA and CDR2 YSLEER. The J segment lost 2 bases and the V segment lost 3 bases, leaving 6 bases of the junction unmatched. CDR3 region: CASSHLLAGGITDTQYF. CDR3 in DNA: TGCGCCAGCAGCCACCTACTAGCGGGGGGCATCACAGATACGCAGTATTTT.

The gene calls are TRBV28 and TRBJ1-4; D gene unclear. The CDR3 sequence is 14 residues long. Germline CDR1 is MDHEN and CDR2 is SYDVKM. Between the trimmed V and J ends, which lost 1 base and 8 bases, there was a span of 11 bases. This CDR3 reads CASSLSGQFEKLFF. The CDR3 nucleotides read TGTGCCAGCAGTTTATCGGGTCAGTTCGAAAAACTGTTTTTT.

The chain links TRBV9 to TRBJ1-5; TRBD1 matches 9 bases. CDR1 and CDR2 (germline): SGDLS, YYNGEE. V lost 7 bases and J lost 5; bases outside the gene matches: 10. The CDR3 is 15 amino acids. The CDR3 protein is CASGRGDRVDQPQHF. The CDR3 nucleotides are TGTGCCAGCGGAAGGGGGGACAGGGTTGATCAGCCCCAGCATTTT.